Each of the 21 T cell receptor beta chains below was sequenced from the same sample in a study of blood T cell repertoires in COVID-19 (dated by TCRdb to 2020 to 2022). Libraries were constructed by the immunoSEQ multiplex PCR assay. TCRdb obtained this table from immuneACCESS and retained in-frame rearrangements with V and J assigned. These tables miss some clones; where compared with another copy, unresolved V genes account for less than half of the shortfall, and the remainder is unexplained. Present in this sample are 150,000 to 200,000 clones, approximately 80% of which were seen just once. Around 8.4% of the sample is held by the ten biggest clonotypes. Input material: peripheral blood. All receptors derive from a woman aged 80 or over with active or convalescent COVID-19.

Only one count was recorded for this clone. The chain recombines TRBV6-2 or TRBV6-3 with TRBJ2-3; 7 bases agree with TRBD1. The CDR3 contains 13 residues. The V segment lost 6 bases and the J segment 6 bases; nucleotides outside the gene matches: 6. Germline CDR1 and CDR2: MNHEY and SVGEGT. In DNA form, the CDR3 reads TGTGCCAGCAGCCTACAGGGGAAGGATACGCAGTATTTT. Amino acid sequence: CASSLQGKDTQYF.

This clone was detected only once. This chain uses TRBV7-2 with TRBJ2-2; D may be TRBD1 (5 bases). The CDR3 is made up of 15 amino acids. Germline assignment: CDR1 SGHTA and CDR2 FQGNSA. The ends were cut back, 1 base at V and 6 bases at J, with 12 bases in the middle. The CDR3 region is CASSLVGRVAGELFF. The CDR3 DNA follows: TGTGCCAGCAGCTTAGTGGGCAGGGTTGCCGGGGAGCTGTTTTTT.

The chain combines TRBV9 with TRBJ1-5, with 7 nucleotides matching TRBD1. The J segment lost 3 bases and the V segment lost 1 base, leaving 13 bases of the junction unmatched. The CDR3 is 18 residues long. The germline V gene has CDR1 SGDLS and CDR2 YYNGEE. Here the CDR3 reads CASSVSFGPGQFNQPQHF. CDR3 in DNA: TGTGCCAGCAGCGTATCGTTCGGGCCGGGACAGTTCAATCAGCCCCAGCATTTT.

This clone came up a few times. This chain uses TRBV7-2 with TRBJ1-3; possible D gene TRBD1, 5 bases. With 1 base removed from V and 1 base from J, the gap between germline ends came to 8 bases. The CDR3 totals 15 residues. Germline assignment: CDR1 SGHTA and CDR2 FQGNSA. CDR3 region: CASSLGSGSGNTIYF. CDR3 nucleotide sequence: TGTGCCAGCAGCTTAGGTTCAGGGTCTGGAAACACCATATATTTT.

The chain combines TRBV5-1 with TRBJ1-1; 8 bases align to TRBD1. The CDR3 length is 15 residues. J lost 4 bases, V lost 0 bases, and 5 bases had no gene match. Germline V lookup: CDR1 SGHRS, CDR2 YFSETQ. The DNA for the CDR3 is TGCGCCAGCAGCTTGGCCGGACAGGGCTTCACTGAAGCTTTCTTT. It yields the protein CASSLAGQGFTEAFF.

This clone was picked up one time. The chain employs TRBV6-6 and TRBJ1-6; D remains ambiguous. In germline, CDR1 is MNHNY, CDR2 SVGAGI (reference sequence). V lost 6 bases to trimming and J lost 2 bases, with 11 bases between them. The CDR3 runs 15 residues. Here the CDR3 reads CASSFNEAYNSPLHF. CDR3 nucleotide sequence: TGTGCCAGCAGCTTTAATGAGGCCTATAATTCACCCCTCCACTTT.

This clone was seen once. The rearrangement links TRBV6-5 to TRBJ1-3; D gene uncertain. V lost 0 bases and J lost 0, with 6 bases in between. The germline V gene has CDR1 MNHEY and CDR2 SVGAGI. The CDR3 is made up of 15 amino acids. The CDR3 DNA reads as TGTGCCAGCAGTTACTCGGCTCGCTCTGGAAACACCATATATTTT. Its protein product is CASSYSARSGNTIYF.

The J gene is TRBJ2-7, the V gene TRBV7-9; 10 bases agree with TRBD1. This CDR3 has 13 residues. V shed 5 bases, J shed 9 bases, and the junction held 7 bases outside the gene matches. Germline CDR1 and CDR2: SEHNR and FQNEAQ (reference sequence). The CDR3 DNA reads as TGTGCCAGCAGCCCCTCCTGGACAGGGGGGCAGTACTTC. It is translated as CASSPSWTGGQYF.

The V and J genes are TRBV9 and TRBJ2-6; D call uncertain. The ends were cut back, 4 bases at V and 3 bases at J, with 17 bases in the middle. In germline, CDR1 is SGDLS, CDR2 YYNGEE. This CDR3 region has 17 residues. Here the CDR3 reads CASSRSADSFGANVLTF. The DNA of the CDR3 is TGTGCCAGCAGCCGATCGGCGGATTCGTTTGGGGCCAACGTCCTGACTTTC.

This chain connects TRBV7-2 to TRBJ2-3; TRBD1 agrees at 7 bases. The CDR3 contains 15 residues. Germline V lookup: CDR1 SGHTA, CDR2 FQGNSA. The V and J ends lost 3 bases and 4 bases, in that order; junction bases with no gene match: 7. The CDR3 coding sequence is TGTGCCAGCAGCTTCCGACAGGGAGTTGCAGATACGCAGTATTTT. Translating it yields CASSFRQGVADTQYF.

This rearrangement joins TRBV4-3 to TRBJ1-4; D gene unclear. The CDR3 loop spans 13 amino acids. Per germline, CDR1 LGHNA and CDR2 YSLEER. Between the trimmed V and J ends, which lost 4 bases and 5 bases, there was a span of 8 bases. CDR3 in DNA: TGCGCCAGCAGCCTTGGCAGGAATGAAAAACTGTTTTTT. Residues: CASSLGRNEKLFF.

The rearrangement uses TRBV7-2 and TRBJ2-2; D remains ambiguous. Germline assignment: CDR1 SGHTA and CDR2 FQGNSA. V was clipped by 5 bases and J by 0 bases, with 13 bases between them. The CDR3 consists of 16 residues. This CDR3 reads CASSPPYSANTGELFF. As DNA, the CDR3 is TGTGCCAGCAGCCCCCCTTACTCCGCGAACACCGGGGAGCTGTTTTTT.

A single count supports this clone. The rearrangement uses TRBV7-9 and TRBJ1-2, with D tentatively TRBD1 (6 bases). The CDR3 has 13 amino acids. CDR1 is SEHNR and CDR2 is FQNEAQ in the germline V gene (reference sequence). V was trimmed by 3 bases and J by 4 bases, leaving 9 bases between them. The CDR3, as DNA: TGTGCCAGCAGCTTCGAAGGGGGCTATGGCTACACCTTC. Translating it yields CASSFEGGYGYTF.

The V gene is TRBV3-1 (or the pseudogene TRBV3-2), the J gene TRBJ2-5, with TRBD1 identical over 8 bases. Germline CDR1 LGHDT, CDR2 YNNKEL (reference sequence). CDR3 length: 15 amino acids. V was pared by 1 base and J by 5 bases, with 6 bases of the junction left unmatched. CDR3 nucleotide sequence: TGTGCCAGCAGCCAAGGGACAGGGTTGAGGGAGACCCAGTACTTC. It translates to CASSQGTGLRETQYF.

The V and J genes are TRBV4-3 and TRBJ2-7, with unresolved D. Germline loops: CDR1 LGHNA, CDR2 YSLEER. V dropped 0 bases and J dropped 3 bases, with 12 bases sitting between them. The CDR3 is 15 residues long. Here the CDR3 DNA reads TGCGCCAGCAGCCAAGACCAGGATCTGGGCTACGAGCAGTACTTC. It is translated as CASSQDQDLGYEQYF.

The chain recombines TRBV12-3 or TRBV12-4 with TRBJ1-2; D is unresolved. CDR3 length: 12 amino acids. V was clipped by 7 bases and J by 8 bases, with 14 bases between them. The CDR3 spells CASTQTAGGYTF. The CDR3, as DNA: TGTGCCAGCACCCAGACGGCAGGAGGCTACACCTTC.

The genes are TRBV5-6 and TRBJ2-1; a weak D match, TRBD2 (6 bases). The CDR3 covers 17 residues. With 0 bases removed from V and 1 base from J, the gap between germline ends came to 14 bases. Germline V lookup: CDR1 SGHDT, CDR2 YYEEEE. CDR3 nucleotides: TGTGCCAGCAGCTTGGGGGAGGTCCGAAGATCCTACAATGAGCAGTTCTTC. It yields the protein CASSLGEVRRSYNEQFF.

CDR3 nucleotide sequence: TGTGCCAGTAGGCTGCAGGGCACCGGGGAGCTGTTTTTT. Translating gives CASRLQGTGELFF. The rearrangement links TRBV19 to TRBJ2-2, with D possibly matching TRBD1 (5 bases). Trimming took off 6 bases at V and 4 bases at J, with 9 bases between the two ends. The CDR3 consists of 13 residues. From germline, CDR1 is LNHDA and CDR2 SQIVND (reference sequence).

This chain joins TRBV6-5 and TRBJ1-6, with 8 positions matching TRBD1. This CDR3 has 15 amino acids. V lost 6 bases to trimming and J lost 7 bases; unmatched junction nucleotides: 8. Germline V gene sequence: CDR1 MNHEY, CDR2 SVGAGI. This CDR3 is CASRMDRDGNSPLHF. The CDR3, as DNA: TGTGCCAGCAGGATGGACAGGGATGGCAATTCACCCCTCCACTTT.

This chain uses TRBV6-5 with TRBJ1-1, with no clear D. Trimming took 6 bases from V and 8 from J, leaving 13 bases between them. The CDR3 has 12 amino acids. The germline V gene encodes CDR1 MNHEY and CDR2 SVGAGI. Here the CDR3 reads CASRSMGGEAFF. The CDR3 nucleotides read TGTGCCAGCAGATCAATGGGAGGGGAAGCTTTCTTT.

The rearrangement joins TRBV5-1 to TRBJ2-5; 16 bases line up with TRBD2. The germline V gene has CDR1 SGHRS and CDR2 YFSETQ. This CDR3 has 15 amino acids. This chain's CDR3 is CASGLAGGPEETQYF. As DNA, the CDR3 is TGCGCTTCGGGACTAGCGGGGGGGCCGGAAGAGACCCAGTACTTC.